Following are 12 T cell receptor beta chains from one sample sequenced in a study of blood T cells in healthy people across ages. Through a sample-barcoded 5' primer and a J-beta primer mix, a second PCR was run for roughly 6 to 11 cycles. TCRdb recomputed calls from the 5' RACE reads with MiXCR, one row per CDR3 protein. The sample yields some 790,000 distinct CDR3 sequences, under 35% seen once. Sequenced: blood. The receptors originated from an elderly woman in good health.

This clonotype came up many times. The chain links TRBV11-2 to TRBJ2-6, with TRBD2 identical over 10 bases. With V trimmed by 0 bases and J by 0 bases, 11 bases remained unmatched. Per germline, CDR1 SGHAT and CDR2 FQNNGV. CDR3 length: 21 residues. The CDR3 protein is CASSLEAPLLAGRSGANVLTF. CDR3 nucleotides: TGTGCCAGCAGCTTAGAAGCCCCCTTACTAGCGGGACGCTCTGGGGCCAACGTCCTGACTTTC.

The chain has TRBV7-2 and TRBJ2-5; 7 bases are a match to TRBD1. The J call is doubtful: the DNA matches TRBJ2-7 better. The CDR3 sequence is 16 residues long. Germline CDR1 reads SGHTA; CDR2 reads FQGNSA. The CDR3: CASSPDGTVISCEQYF. The CDR3 coding sequence is TGTGCCAGCAGCCCGGACGGGACAGTCATTTCGTGCGAGCAGTACTTC.

There are a few counts of this clonotype. The chain recombines TRBV20-1 with TRBJ2-5; the D is unclear. The CDR3 spans 18 residues. The V end was cut by 7 bases, the J end by 3 bases, with 30 bases between. Looked up from germline, CDR1 is DFQATT and CDR2 is SNEGSKA (reference sequence). CDR3 DNA sequence: TGCAGTGTTCTGAGGTCTCAACAACCCACGCGAAGAAAAGAGACCCAGTACTTC. Residues: CSVLRSQQPTRRKETQYF.

With respect to this clonotype: This may arise from a read error, as a much more abundant clone is one base away. This rearrangement joins TRBV5-5 to TRBJ2-5, with a possible D match to TRBD1 (7 bases). CDR3 length equals 13 residues. The germline V gene encodes CDR1 SGHKS and CDR2 YYEKEE (reference sequence). DNA for the CDR3: TGTGTCAGCAGCATACAGGGGAGGGAGACCCAGTACTTC. It encodes CVSSIQGRETQYF.

This clonotype was detected only a few times. This may arise from a read error, as a much more abundant clone is one base away. This chain links TRBV6-5 with TRBJ2-7; no clear D gene. Near its end, the DNA agrees better with TRBJ2-5, so the J call may be wrong. The CDR3 runs 13 residues. CDR1 is MNHEY, CDR2 SVGAGI, per germline. For the CDR3, the DNA is TGTGCCAGCAGTTATGGGATACACGAGACCCAGTACTTC. Residues: CASSYGIHETQYF.

A word on this clonotype: Possible read error: a much larger clone is one base away. This rearrangement joins TRBV5-1 to TRBJ2-2, with D possibly TRBD2 on 5 matching bases. The germline V gene encodes CDR1 SGHRS and CDR2 YFSETQ. The V end lost 3 bases, the J end lost 5 bases, and 11 bases lay between the germline ends. CDR3 length equals 14 residues. CDR3 amino acids: CASSWRRGTGELFF. DNA of the CDR3: TGCGCCAGCAGCTGGAGGAGAGGAACCGGGGAGCTGTTTTTT.

This clonotype was found a few times. The chain is built from TRBV6-5 and TRBJ2-7; D is unclear. V shed 0 bases and J shed 0 bases, with 9 bases lying between them. This CDR3 is 15 amino acids long. Germline V CDR1 and CDR2: MNHEY, SVGAGI. CDR3: CASSYSRPDSYEQYF. In nucleotides, the CDR3 is TGTGCCAGCAGTTACTCGAGACCAGACTCCTACGAGCAGTACTTC.

This clonotype has ten or more counts. V gene TRBV20-1 combines with J gene TRBJ1-2; D might be TRBD1 (6 bases). The germline CDR1 and CDR2 sequences are DFQATT and SNEGSKA (reference sequence). The V gene lost 4 bases and the J gene lost 2 bases, with 14 bases spanning the gap. CDR3 length equals 14 residues. The CDR3 region is CSAKQQGTNYGYTF. The CDR3 nucleotides read TGCAGTGCTAAACAGCAGGGGACAAACTATGGCTACACCTTC.

J is TRBJ2-5 and V is TRBV11-3; perhaps TRBD1 as D (8 bases). The CDR3 loop spans 16 amino acids. Per germline, CDR1 SGHNT and CDR2 YENEEA. Trimming pared 2 bases from V and 3 bases from J, leaving 16 bases between. This CDR3 is CASSLSGGQGEETQYF. CDR3 DNA: TGTGCCAGCAGCTTATCGGGAGGACAGGGAGAAGAGACCCAGTACTTC.

The chain's CDR3 is CASSSGGQGTPTSARPYYEQYF. CDR3 DNA sequence: TGTGCCAGCAGCTCCGGGGGACAGGGAACCCCCACTTCGGCCAGGCCCTACTACGAGCAGTACTTC. V usage is TRBV11-2 and J usage is TRBJ2-7; 9 bases map to TRBD1. This CDR3 has 22 residues. V shed 4 bases and J 3 bases; nucleotides not matched to a gene: 28. Germline assignment: CDR1 SGHAT and CDR2 FQNNGV.

To note about this clonotype: The junction shows a germline mismatch at one end, possibly a read error. This rearrangement joins TRBV27 to TRBJ2-6, with D tentatively TRBD1 (6 bases). The CDR3 totals 16 residues. Looked up from germline, CDR1 is MNHEY and CDR2 is SMNVEV (reference sequence). CDR3 loop: CASSLTGSSGANALTF. The CDR3 nucleotides read TGTGCCAGCAGTTTAACAGGGAGCTCTGGGGCCAACGCCCTGACTTTC.

This clonotype occurred many times. This chain uses TRBV3-1 with TRBJ2-5; TRBD1 matches at 9 bases. After removal of 4 bases from V and 7 bases from J, the junction contained 7 bases not matched to a gene. Germline CDR1 is LGHDT and CDR2 is YNNKEL (reference sequence). The CDR3 is 14 amino acids. The CDR3 nucleotides are TGTGCCAGCAGCCCCCGGACAGGGGTGTGGACCCAGTACTTC. Translating gives CASSPRTGVWTQYF.